This entry is about one T cell receptor beta chain. This table comes from immunoSEQ multiplex PCR, and its TCRdb copy is limited to in-frame clones, with some not included. The table includes about 490,000 clones, over 65% detected once. The CDR3 has 16 amino acids. The V end was cut by 7 bases, the J end by 1 base, with 18 bases between. The germline gives CDR1 MNHEY, CDR2 SMNVEV (reference sequence). The data were obtained in a study of shared clonotypes between healthy human individuals. Overall study: Serving as donors were two women and three men, whose ages spanned 18 to 49.

This TCR was sampled from a woman in her thirties or forties in good health. Some clones in this sample may be carry-over from other donors' samples. The sequencing input was PBMCs. The chain joins TRBV27 to TRBJ2-3; D is possibly TRBD1 (5 bases). CDR3 bases: TGTGCCAGCAATCCACCCTCAGGGAAGGGCACAGATACGCAGTATTTT. It specifies CASNPPSGKGTDTQYF.